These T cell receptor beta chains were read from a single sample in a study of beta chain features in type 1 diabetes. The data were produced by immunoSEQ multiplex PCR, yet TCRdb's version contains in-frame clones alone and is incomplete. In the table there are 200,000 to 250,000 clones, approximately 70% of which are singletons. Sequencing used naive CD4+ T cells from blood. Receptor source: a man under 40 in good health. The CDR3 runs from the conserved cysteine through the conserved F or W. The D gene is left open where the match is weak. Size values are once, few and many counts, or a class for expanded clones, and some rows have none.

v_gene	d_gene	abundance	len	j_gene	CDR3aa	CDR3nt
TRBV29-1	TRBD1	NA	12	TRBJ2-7	CSVGQGAYEQYF	TGCAGCGTTGGACAGGGGGCGTACGAGCAGTACTTC
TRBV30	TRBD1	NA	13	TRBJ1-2	CAWQKTGVRGYTF	TGTGCCTGGCAAAAGACAGGGGTTCGTGGCTACACCTTC
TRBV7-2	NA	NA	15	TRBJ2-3	CASSLGVTSTDTQYF	TGTGCCAGCAGCTTAGGGGTAACTAGCACAGATACGCAGTATTTT
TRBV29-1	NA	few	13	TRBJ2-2	CSAAATIPGELFF	TGCAGCGCCGCCGCGACGATCCCAGGGGAGCTGTTTTTT
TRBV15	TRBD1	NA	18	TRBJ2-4	CATSRDLDRALAKNIQYF	TGTGCCACCAGCAGAGATCTCGACAGGGCCTTAGCCAAAAACATTCAGTACTTC
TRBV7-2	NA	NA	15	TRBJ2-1	CASSYGLAAYNEQFF	TGTGCCAGCAGCTACGGCCTAGCCGCTTACAATGAGCAGTTCTTC
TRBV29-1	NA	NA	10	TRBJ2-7	CSVDSGEQYF	TGCAGCGTTGACTCCGGGGAGCAGTACTTC
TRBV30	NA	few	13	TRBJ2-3	CAWSWEVTDTQYF	TGTGCCTGGAGTTGGGAGGTTACAGATACGCAGTATTTT
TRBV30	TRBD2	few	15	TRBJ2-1	CAWSKLAGRSDEQFF	TGTGCCTGGAGTAAGTTAGCGGGAAGATCAGATGAGCAGTTCTTC
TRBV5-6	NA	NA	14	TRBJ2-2	CASSLDTHAGELFF	TGTGCCAGCAGCTTGGACACCCATGCCGGGGAGCTGTTTTTT
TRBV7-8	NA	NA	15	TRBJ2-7	CASSLGAVFEGEQYF	TGTGCCAGCAGCTTAGGAGCGGTATTTGAGGGCGAGCAGTACTTC
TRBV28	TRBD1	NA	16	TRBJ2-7	CASIKGRRTGSYEQYF	TGTGCCAGCATCAAGGGCCGTAGGACAGGAAGCTACGAGCAGTACTTC
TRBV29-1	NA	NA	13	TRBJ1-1	CSVLTVMNTEAFF	TGCAGCGTCTTGACAGTTATGAACACTGAAGCTTTCTTT
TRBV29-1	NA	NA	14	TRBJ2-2	CSAAGQLNTGELFF	TGCAGCGCTGCGGGACAGCTCAACACCGGGGAGCTGTTTTTT
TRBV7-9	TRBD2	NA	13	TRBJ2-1	CASNSGGYNEQFF	TGTGCCAGCAATAGCGGGGGTTACAATGAGCAGTTCTTC
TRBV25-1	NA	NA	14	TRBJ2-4	CASTLGGRENIQYF	TGTGCCAGCACCCTAGGAGGCAGGGAGAACATTCAGTACTTC
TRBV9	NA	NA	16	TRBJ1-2	CASSVATGATNYGYTF	TGTGCCAGCAGCGTAGCAACAGGAGCCACTAACTATGGCTACACCTTC
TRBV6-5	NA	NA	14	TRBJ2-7	CASSYSVGVYEQYF	TGTGCCAGCAGTTACTCGGTCGGGGTTTACGAGCAGTACTTC
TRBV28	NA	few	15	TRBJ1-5	CASSVGGWSNQPQHF	TGTGCCAGCAGTGTAGGAGGTTGGAGCAATCAGCCCCAGCATTTT
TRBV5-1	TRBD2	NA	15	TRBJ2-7	CASSLGSASGNEQYF	TGCGCCAGCAGCTTGGGTTCGGCTAGCGGGAACGAGCAGTACTTC
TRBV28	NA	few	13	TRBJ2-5	CASSQGVKETQYF	TGTGCCAGCAGTCAAGGGGTGAAAGAGACCCAGTACTTC
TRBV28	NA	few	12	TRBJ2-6	CASSFPSNVLTF	TGTGCCAGCAGTTTCCCTTCCAACGTCCTGACTTTC
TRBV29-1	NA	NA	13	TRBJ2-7	CSVVMAGAYEQYF	TGCAGCGTTGTGATGGCAGGGGCCTACGAGCAGTACTTC
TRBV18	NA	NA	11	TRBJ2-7	CASSQEGEQYF	TGTGCCAGCTCTCAAGAGGGCGAGCAGTACTTC
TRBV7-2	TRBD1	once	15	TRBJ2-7	CASSSPGTGNYEQYF	TGTGCCAGCAGCTCCCCCGGGACAGGCAACTACGAGCAGTACTTC
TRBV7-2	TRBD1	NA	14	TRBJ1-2	CASSRTGDNYGYTF	TGTGCCAGCAGCCGGACAGGGGATAACTATGGCTACACCTTC
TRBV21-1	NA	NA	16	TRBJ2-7	CASSKARGQAFYEQYF	TGTGCCAGCAGCAAAGCGCGGGGACAGGCCTTCTACGAGCAGTACTTC
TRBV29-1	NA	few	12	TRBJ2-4	CSVAREWNIQYF	TGCAGCGTTGCCAGGGAATGGAACATTCAGTACTTC
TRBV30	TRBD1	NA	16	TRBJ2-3	CAWSYGQGTYTDTQYF	TGTGCCTGGAGTTACGGACAGGGGACTTACACAGATACGCAGTATTTT
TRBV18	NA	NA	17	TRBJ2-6	CASSPQGGTSGANVLTF	TGTGCCAGCTCACCACAGGGTGGTACCTCTGGGGCCAACGTCCTGACTTTC
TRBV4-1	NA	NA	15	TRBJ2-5	CASSQDASVGETQYF	TGCGCCAGCAGCCAAGACGCCAGCGTGGGCGAGACCCAGTACTTC
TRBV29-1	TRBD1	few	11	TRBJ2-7	CSIGTAYEQYF	TGCAGCATCGGGACAGCCTACGAGCAGTACTTC
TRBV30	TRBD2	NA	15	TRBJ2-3	CAWSFWAGDTDTQYF	TGTGCCTGGAGCTTCTGGGCGGGAGACACAGATACGCAGTATTTT
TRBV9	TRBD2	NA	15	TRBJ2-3	CASSVGAGVTDTQYF	TGTGCCAGCAGCGTAGGAGCGGGGGTGACAGATACGCAGTATTTT
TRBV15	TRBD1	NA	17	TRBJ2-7	CATSRDPRDRRPYEQYF	TGTGCCACCAGCAGGGACCCCCGGGACAGGAGACCCTACGAGCAGTACTTC
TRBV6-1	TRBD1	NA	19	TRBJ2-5	CASREFPGTGGEYQETQYF	TGTGCCAGCAGGGAATTTCCCGGGACAGGGGGCGAGTACCAAGAGACCCAGTACTTC
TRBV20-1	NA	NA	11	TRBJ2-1	CSARVYNEQFF	TGCAGTGCTAGAGTCTACAATGAGCAGTTCTTC
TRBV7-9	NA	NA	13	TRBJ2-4	CASSIGDWNIQYF	TGTGCCAGCAGCATCGGGGATTGGAACATTCAGTACTTC
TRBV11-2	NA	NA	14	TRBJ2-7	CASSRTGSSYEQYF	TGTGCCAGCAGCCGAACCGGGAGTTCCTACGAGCAGTACTTC
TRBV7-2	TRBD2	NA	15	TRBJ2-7	CASRYGGSGRGEQYF	TGTGCCAGCAGATATGGCGGTAGCGGGAGAGGCGAGCAGTACTTC
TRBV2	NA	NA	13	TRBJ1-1	CASNYRENTEAFF	TGTGCCAGCAATTACAGGGAAAACACTGAAGCTTTCTTT
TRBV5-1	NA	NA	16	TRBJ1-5	CASSLDRSGPNQPQHF	TGCGCCAGCAGCTTGGATCGATCCGGGCCTAATCAGCCCCAGCATTTT
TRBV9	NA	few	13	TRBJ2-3	CASSAYTTDTQYF	TGTGCCAGCAGCGCGTATACCACAGATACGCAGTATTTT
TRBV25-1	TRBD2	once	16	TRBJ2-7	CASSETGLARNYEQYF	TGTGCCAGCAGTGAAACGGGACTAGCGCGTAACTACGAGCAGTACTTC
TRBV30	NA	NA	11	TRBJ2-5	CAWRDSETQYF	TGTGCCTGGCGGGACTCAGAGACCCAGTACTTC
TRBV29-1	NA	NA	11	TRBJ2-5	CSANRQETQYF	TGCAGCGCAAATCGCCAAGAGACCCAGTACTTC
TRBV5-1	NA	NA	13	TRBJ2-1	CASSPSSYNEQFF	TGCGCCAGCAGCCCTAGCTCCTACAATGAGCAGTTCTTC
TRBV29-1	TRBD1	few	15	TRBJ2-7	CSVEVPRGLSYEQYF	TGCAGCGTTGAAGTACCCAGGGGGCTCTCCTACGAGCAGTACTTC